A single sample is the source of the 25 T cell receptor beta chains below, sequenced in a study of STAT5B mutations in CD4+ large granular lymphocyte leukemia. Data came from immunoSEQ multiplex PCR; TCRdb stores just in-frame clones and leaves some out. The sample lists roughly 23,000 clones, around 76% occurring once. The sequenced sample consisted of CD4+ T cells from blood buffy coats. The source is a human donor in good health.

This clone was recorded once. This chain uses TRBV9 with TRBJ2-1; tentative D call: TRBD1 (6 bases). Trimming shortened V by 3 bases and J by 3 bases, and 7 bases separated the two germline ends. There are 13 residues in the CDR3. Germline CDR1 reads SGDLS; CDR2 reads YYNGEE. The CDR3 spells CASSAGDYNEQFF. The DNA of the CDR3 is TGTGCCAGCAGCGCAGGGGACTACAATGAGCAGTTCTTC. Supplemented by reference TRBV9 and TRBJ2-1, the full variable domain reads DSGVTQTPKHLITATGQRVTLRCSPRSGDLSVYWYQQSLDQGLQFLIQYYNGEERAKGNILERFSAQQFPDLHSELNLSSLELGDSALYFCASSAGDYNEQFFGPGTRLTVL.

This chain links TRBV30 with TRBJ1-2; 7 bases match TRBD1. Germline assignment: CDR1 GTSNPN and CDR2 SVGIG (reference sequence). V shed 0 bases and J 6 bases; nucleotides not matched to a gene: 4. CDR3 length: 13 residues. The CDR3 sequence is CAWSVSGGHGYTF. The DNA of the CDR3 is TGTGCCTGGAGTGTGTCAGGGGGACATGGCTACACCTTC.

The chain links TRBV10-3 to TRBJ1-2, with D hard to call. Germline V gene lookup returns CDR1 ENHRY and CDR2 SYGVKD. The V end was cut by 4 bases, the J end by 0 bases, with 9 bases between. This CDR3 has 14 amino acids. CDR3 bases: TGTGCCATCAGTGCGACCGATACTAACTATGGCTACACCTTC. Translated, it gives CAISATDTNYGYTF.

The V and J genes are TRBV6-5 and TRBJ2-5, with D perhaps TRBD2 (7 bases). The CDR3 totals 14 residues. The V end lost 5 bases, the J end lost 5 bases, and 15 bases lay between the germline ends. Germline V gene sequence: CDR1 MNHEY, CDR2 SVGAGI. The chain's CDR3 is CASSRGAVGETQYF. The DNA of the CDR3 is TGTGCCAGCAGTCGGGGGGCAGTTGGGGAGACCCAGTACTTC.

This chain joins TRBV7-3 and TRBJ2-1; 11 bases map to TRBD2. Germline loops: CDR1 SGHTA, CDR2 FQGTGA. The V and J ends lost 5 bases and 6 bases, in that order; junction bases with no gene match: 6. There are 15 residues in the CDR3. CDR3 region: CASSPSSGGLNEQFF. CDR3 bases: TGTGCCAGCAGCCCCTCTAGCGGGGGGCTCAATGAGCAGTTCTTC.

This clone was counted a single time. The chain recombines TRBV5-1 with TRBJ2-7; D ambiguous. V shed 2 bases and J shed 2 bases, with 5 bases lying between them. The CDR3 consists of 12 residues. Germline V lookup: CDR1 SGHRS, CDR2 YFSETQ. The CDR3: CASSLQPYEQYF. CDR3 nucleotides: TGCGCCAGCAGCTTACAGCCCTACGAGCAGTACTTC.

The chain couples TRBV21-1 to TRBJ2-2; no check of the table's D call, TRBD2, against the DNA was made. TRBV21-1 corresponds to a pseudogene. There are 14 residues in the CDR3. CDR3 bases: TGTGCCAGCAGTGGGAGGGGGAACACCGGGGAGCTGTTTTTT. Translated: CASSGRGNTGELFF.

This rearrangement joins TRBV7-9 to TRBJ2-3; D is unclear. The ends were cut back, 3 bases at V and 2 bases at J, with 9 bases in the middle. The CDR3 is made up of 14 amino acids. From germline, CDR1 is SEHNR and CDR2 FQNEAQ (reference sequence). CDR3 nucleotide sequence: TGTGCCAGCAGCTTCGTCGAAACCACAGATACGCAGTATTTT. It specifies CASSFVETTDTQYF.

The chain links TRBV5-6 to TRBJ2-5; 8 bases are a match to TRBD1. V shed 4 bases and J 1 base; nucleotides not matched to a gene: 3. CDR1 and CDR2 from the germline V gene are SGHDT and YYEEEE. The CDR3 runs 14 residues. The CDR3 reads CASSRTGTQETQYF. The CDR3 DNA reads TGTGCCAGCAGCAGGACAGGGACCCAAGAGACCCAGTACTTC.

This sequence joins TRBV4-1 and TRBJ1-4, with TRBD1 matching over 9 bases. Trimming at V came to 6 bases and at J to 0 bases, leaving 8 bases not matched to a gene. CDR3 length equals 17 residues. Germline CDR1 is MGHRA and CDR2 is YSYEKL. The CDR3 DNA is TGCGCCAGCAGAAGGACAGGGGTTGGGACAACTAATGAAAAACTGTTTTTT. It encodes CASRRTGVGTTNEKLFF.

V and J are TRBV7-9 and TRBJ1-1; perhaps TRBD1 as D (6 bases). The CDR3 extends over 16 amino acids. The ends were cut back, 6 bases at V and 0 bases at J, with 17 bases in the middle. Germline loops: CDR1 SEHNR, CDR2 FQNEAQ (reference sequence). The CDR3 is CASRNTVGGMNTEAFF. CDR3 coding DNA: TGTGCCAGCAGGAATACAGTGGGGGGCATGAACACTGAAGCTTTCTTT.

DNA for the CDR3: TGTGCCAGCAGTCCGGGACGGGGGGACACTGAAGCTTTCTTT. It encodes CASSPGRGDTEAFF. The chain uses TRBV2 and TRBJ1-1; TRBD1 is a possible D gene (5 bases). This CDR3 contains 14 residues. The germline gives CDR1 SNHLY, CDR2 FYNNEI. Trimming cost V 5 bases and J 3 bases, with 13 bases left between them.

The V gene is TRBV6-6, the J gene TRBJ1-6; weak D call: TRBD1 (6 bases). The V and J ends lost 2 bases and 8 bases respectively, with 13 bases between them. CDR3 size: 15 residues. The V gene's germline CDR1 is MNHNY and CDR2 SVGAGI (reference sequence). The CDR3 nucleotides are TGTGCCAGCAGTTACGGGGGGCCCGTGGATTCACCCCTCCACTTT. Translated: CASSYGGPVDSPLHF.

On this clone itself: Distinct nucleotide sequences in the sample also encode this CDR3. CDR3 in DNA: TGTGCCAGCAGCTTAAGGACAGGGTCCTACGAGCAGTACTTC. Translation: CASSLRTGSYEQYF. The chain carries TRBV7-2 and TRBJ2-7, with 8 positions matching TRBD1. The V gene's germline CDR1 is SGHTA and CDR2 FQGNSA. J gave up 1 base and V 2 bases, and 1 base lay outside the gene matches. The CDR3 is made up of 14 amino acids.

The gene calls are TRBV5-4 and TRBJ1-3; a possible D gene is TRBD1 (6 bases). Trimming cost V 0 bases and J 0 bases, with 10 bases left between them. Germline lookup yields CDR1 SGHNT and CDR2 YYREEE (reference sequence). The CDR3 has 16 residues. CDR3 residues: CASSLAGASSGNTIYF. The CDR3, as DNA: TGTGCCAGCAGCTTGGCAGGGGCAAGCTCTGGAAACACCATATATTTT.

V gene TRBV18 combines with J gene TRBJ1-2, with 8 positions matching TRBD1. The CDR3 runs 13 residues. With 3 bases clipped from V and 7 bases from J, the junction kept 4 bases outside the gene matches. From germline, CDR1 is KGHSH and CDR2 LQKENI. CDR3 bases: TGTGCCAGCTCACCGGACAGGGTTCTTGGCTACACCTTC. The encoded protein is CASSPDRVLGYTF. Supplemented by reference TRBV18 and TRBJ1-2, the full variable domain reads NAGVMQNPRHLVRRRGQEARLRCSPMKGHSHVYWYRQLPEEGLKFMVYLQKENIIDESGMPKERFSAEFPKEGPSILRIQQVVRGDSAAYFCASSPDRVLGYTFGSGTRLTVV.

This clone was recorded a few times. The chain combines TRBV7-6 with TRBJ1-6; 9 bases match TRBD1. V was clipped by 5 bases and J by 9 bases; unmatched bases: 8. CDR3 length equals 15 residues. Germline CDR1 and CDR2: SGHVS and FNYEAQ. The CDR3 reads CASSNLQGAISPLHF. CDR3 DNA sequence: TGTGCCAGCAGCAATCTACAGGGGGCGATTTCACCCCTCCACTTT.

The chain's CDR3 is CASSFGGAYEQYF. CDR3 bases: TGTGCCAGCAGCTTCGGGGGGGCCTACGAGCAGTACTTC. The rearrangement links TRBV11-2 to TRBJ2-7; 8 bases align to TRBD2. Germline CDR1 is SGHAT and CDR2 is FQNNGV. Germline trimming cut 3 bases from V and 2 bases from J; bases unmatched to any gene: 0. CDR3 size: 13 residues.

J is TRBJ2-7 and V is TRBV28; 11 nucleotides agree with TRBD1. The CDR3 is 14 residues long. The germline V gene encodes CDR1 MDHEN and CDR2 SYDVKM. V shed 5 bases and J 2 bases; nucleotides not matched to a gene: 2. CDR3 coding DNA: TGTGCCAGCAGTCGGGACAGGGGGGCCTACGAGCAGTACTTC. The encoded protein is CASSRDRGAYEQYF. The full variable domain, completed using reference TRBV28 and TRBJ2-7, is DVKVTQSSRYLVKRTGEKVFLECVQDMDHENMFWYRQDPGLGLRLIYFSYDVKMKEKGDIPEGYSVSREKKERFSLILESASTNQTSMYLCASSRDRGAYEQYFGPGTRLTVT.

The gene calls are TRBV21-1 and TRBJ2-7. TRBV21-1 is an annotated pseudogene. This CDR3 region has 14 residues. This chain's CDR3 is CASSPGTVSYEQYF. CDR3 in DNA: TGTGCCAGCAGTCCCGGGACGGTCTCCTACGAGCAGTACTTC.

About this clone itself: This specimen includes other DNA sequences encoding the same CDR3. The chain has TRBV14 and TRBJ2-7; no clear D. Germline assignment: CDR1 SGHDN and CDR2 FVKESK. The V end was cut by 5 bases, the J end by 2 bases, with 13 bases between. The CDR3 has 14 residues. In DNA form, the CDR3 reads TGTGCCAGCAGCAAACGACCGGGCACCTACGAGCAGTACTTC. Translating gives CASSKRPGTYEQYF.

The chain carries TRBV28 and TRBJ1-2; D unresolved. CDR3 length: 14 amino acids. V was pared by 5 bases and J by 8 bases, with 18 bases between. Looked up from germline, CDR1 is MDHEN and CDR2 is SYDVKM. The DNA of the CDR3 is TGTGCCAGCAGTCTCCCTGGACGAGGGTCAGGCTACACCTTC. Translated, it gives CASSLPGRGSGYTF.

The CDR3 reads CASRGLGTADTEAFF. In nucleotides, the CDR3 is TGTGCCAGCAGAGGACTCGGGACGGCGGACACTGAAGCTTTCTTT. The chain carries TRBV6-6 and TRBJ1-1; TRBD1 might be the D (5 bases). The CDR3 has 15 amino acids. The germline V gene encodes CDR1 MNHNY and CDR2 SVGAGI (reference sequence). V was trimmed by 6 bases and J by 3 bases, leaving 17 bases between them.

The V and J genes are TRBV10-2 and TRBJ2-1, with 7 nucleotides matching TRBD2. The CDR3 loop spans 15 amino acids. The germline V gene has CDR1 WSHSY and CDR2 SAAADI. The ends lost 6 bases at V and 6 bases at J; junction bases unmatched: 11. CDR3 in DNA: TGCGCCAGCAGGGAGGACCGGACTAGTCGCAATGAGCAGTTCTTC. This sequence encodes CASREDRTSRNEQFF.

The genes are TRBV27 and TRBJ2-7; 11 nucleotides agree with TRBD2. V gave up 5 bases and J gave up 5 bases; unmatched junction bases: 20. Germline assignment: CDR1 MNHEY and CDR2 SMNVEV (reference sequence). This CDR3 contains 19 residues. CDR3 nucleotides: TGTGCCAGCAGTCCTCGTGAGGGCCGGATAGCGGGAGGGCCCCACGAGCAGTACTTC. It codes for CASSPREGRIAGGPHEQYF.